This entry is about one T cell receptor beta chain. Germline-derived CDR1 and CDR2 are LNHNV and YYDKDF (reference sequence). Trimming removed 1 base at V and 7 bases at J, with 14 bases between. This CDR3 is built from 14 residues. The data stem from a study of T cell changes during pregnancy in multiple sclerosis. Measured with immunoSEQ multiplex PCR; TCRdb has only the in-frame clones, and not every one. The repertoire holds approximately 63,000 clones, with 90% to 95% as singletons. The material sequenced was peripheral blood, taken in the third trimester of pregnancy. The clonotype originates from a female donor in good health, enrolled as a control in a pregnancy study. This chain links TRBV15 with TRBJ2-7; D uncertain. This CDR3 is CATSRASSASEQYF. CDR3 nucleotide sequence: TGTGCCACCAGCAGAGCATCAAGCGCGTCGGAGCAGTACTTC.